The clone carrying this TCR beta chain was counted between two and nine times. The antigen remains undetermined. Here immunoSEQ multiplex PCR was the method, and the copy in TCRdb shows in-frame clones only, minus some. This sample has tens of thousands of clones, with roughly 88% found just once. V gave up 5 bases and J gave up 4 bases, with 8 bases separating them. The CDR3 contains 12 residues. Germline V gene lookup returns CDR1 SGHVS and CDR2 FQNEAQ. The data were taken from a study of lymphopenia after photon versus proton radiotherapy. General observations from the study: Post-nadir diversity loss with photons came from oligoclonal expansion, particularly CD8+ Temra cells. Proton therapy kept repertoires fairly stable, unlike photons, which gained effector/memory cells. Only patients who died were analyzed for survival; proton advantage is unproven. Post-nadir TCR diversity decline inversely tracked overall survival among those who died.

The V call is TRBV7-8, the J call TRBJ1-2; D possibly corresponds to TRBD1 (6 bases). The clonotype was recovered from a woman between 65 and 79 years old with pancreatic cancer. Sequencing used peripheral blood, obtained from a patient treated with photon-based radiotherapy. The CDR3 is CASSRDIYGYTF. CDR3 in DNA: TGTGCCAGCAGCCGGGACATCTATGGCTACACCTTC.